The 20 T cell receptor beta chains listed next were all sequenced from one sample in a study of early T cells in non-severe SARS-CoV-2 infection. TCRdb recomputed calls from the 5' RACE reads with MiXCR, one row per CDR3 protein. The sample consists of approximately 22,000 distinct CDR3 sequences, approximately 4.6% of them appearing once. Specimen: whole blood. These receptors all stem from an adult who was a healthcare worker with PCR-confirmed SARS-CoV-2 infection or an uninfected control (not recorded which).

This clonotype appeared many times. V gene TRBV12-3 or TRBV12-4 combines with J gene TRBJ1-5; TRBD1 matches 10 bases. The junction had 8 bases not matched to a gene; V was cut back by 5 bases and J by 7 bases. The CDR3 length is 15 residues. CDR3 protein: CASSPGTGVVQPQHF. The CDR3, as DNA: TGTGCCAGCAGTCCCGGGACAGGGGTTGTGCAGCCCCAGCATTTT.

This clonotype appeared a few times. The rearrangement joins TRBV5-1 to TRBJ2-5, with 7 bases fitting TRBD2. This CDR3 has 14 residues. V shed 7 bases, J shed 1 base, and the junction held 7 bases outside the gene matches. The germline V gene has CDR1 SGHRS and CDR2 YFSETQ. Written as DNA, the CDR3 is TGCGCCAGCTCATGGGGGGGACCCCAAGAGACCCAGTACTTC. Translation gives CASSWGGPQETQYF.

This clonotype has ten or more counts. The J gene is TRBJ1-4, the V gene TRBV9, with TRBD1 as a possible D gene (6 bases). The CDR3 is made up of 17 amino acids. CDR1 SGDLS and CDR2 YYNGEE come from the germline V gene. V was trimmed by 4 bases and J by 7 bases, leaving 23 bases between them. The CDR3 DNA is TGTGCCAGCAGCCCGAGAGGGGGGGCTGTGGCGAGTGAAAAACTGTTTTTT. Its translation is CASSPRGGAVASEKLFF.

This clonotype was picked up many times. The gene calls are TRBV27 and TRBJ1-5, with no clear D. Germline V gene data show CDR1 as MNHEY and CDR2 as SMNVEV (reference sequence). CDR3 length equals 14 residues. V was cut by 8 bases and J by 2 bases, with 13 bases left in between. DNA of the CDR3: TGTGCCAGCGCTCGAGGTTTGGGCAATCAGCCCCAGCATTTT. It codes for CASARGLGNQPQHF.

The sample holds many counts of this clonotype. V gene TRBV7-6 combines with J gene TRBJ2-5; no reliable D call. Trimming removed 1 base from V and 7 bases from J, with 10 bases in between. Germline-derived CDR1 and CDR2 are SGHVS and FNYEAQ. This CDR3 has 13 residues. CDR3 region: CASSLEYRGTQYF. In nucleotides, the CDR3 is TGTGCCAGCAGCTTAGAATACAGAGGGACCCAGTACTTC.

The chain combines TRBV6-5 with TRBJ2-7, with TRBD1 identical over 11 bases. The V and J ends lost 4 bases and 3 bases, in that order; junction bases with no gene match: 2. Germline assignment: CDR1 MNHEY and CDR2 SVGAGI. There are 14 residues in the CDR3. The CDR3 DNA reads TGTGCCAGCAGTTGGGGGACAGGGGGCTACGAGCAGTACTTC. Translated: CASSWGTGGYEQYF.

This clonotype was counted only a few times. The chain links TRBV7-9 to TRBJ1-5, with D unclear. This CDR3 has 12 residues. V was pared by 6 bases and J by 4 bases, with 7 bases between. CDR1 is SEHNR, CDR2 FQNEAQ, per germline (reference sequence). The CDR3 region is CASRRGNQPQHF. CDR3 nucleotides: TGTGCCAGCAGACGCGGGAATCAGCCCCAGCATTTT.

The chain recombines TRBV28 with TRBJ1-5; D not resolved. Per the germline V gene, CDR1 is MDHEN and CDR2 is SYDVKM. V lost 5 bases and J lost 5, with 7 bases in between. The CDR3 sequence is 12 residues long. The CDR3 DNA is TGTGCCAGCAGTAGCGGGGATCAGCCCCAGCATTTT. Its translation is CASSSGDQPQHF.

This clonotype was picked up many times. The chain has TRBV7-2 and TRBJ1-6, with 9 bases aligning to TRBD1. J gave up 8 bases and V 7 bases, and 6 bases lay outside the gene matches. Germline-derived CDR1 and CDR2 are SGHTA and FQGNSA. The CDR3 sequence is 14 residues long. For the CDR3, the DNA is TGTGCCAGCACCACACAGGGGGCATATTCACCCCTCCACTTT. Its protein product is CASTTQGAYSPLHF.

The genes are TRBV6-5 and TRBJ2-3; no clear D gene. The CDR3 runs to 13 residues. V was cut by 5 bases and J by 6 bases, with 12 bases left in between. Germline CDR1 is MNHEY and CDR2 is SVGAGI. CDR3 in amino acids: CASSPNLRDTQYF. The CDR3 DNA reads TGTGCCAGCAGTCCTAATCTCAGGGATACGCAGTATTTT.

This clonotype was picked up many times. The chain couples TRBV7-2 to TRBJ2-3; D unclear. The CDR3 is 12 residues long. V was trimmed by 4 bases and J by 5 bases, leaving 7 bases between them. Per the germline V gene, CDR1 is SGHTA and CDR2 is FQGNSA. The CDR3 protein is CASSSAEDTQYF. The CDR3 nucleotides read TGTGCCAGCAGCTCCGCAGAAGATACGCAGTATTTT. The whole variable domain, remainder taken from reference TRBV7-2 and TRBJ2-3, is GAGVSQSPSNKVTEKGKDVELRCDPISGHTALYWYRQSLGQGLEFLIYFQGNSAPDKSGLPSDRFSAERTGGSVSTLTIQRTQQEDSAVYLCASSSAEDTQYFGPGTRLTVL.

This clonotype was found many times. The chain joins TRBV7-3 to TRBJ2-3; perhaps TRBD1 as D (6 bases). Trimming cost V 5 bases and J 4 bases, with 19 bases left between them. The germline V gene has CDR1 SGHTA and CDR2 FQGTGA. The CDR3 spans 16 residues. CDR3 protein: CASSQKQGHGADTQYF. The CDR3 DNA sequence: TGTGCCAGCAGCCAAAAGCAGGGGCACGGGGCAGATACGCAGTATTTT.

This clonotype was seen many times. The chain recombines TRBV7-9 with TRBJ2-3; tentative D call: TRBD2 (6 bases). CDR3 length: 16 residues. Germline V CDR1 and CDR2: SEHNR, FQNEAQ (reference sequence). Trimming removed 2 bases from V and 1 base from J, with 13 bases in between. CDR3 protein: CASSLYGTGGTDTQYF. The CDR3 nucleotides are TGTGCCAGCAGCTTATATGGGACGGGGGGCACAGATACGCAGTATTTT.

In its sample, this clonotype was seen many times. The chain combines TRBV3-1 with TRBJ1-5; D is perhaps TRBD1 (6 bases). CDR1 is LGHDT, CDR2 YNNKEL, per germline (reference sequence). This CDR3 comprises 14 residues. Trimming left V 5 bases short and J 2 bases short, with 10 bases between. CDR3 loop: CASSFRGGNQPQHF. The CDR3, as DNA: TGTGCCAGCAGCTTCAGGGGTGGCAATCAGCCCCAGCATTTT.

The chain uses TRBV4-1 and TRBJ2-7; D is unclear. Looked up from germline, CDR1 is MGHRA and CDR2 is YSYEKL. This CDR3 is 13 amino acids long. Trimming took 0 bases from V and 7 from J, leaving 10 bases between them. CDR3 sequence (DNA): TGCGCCAGCAGCCAAGATCGGCCATCTGAGCAGTACTTC. Its protein is CASSQDRPSEQYF.

There are many counts of this clonotype. V is TRBV6-1 and J is TRBJ2-5; D is uncertain. CDR3 size: 12 residues. V was cut by 5 bases and J by 5 bases, with 9 bases left in between. Germline V gene lookup returns CDR1 MNHNS and CDR2 SASEGT. CDR3 region: CASSSWRETQYF. CDR3 nucleotides: TGTGCCAGCAGTTCCTGGCGGGAGACCCAGTACTTC.

This clonotype was seen many times. V is TRBV11-2 and J is TRBJ2-2, with no clear D. Trimming took off 6 bases at V and 0 bases at J, with 8 bases between the two ends. Looked up from germline, CDR1 is SGHAT and CDR2 is FQNNGV. CDR3 length: 14 amino acids. CDR3 loop: CASRRSPNTGELFF. The CDR3 nucleotides are TGTGCCAGCAGGAGGTCCCCGAACACCGGGGAGCTGTTTTTT.

This clonotype occurred many times. V and J are TRBV6-6 and TRBJ1-1; a weak D match, TRBD1 (5 bases). Looked up from germline, CDR1 is MNHNY and CDR2 is SVGAGI (reference sequence). This CDR3 is built from 16 residues. Trimming removed 5 bases from V and 3 bases from J, with 19 bases in between. CDR3 coding DNA: TGTGCCAGCAGTCCCACGACAGCAAGGAAGGACACTGAAGCTTTCTTT. Protein sequence: CASSPTTARKDTEAFF.

This clonotype has only a few counts. The genes are TRBV25-1 and TRBJ1-4; no clear D. Germline V gene data show CDR1 as MGHDK and CDR2 as SYGVNS. Trimming removed 6 bases at V and 4 bases at J, with 6 bases between. This CDR3 spans 12 amino acids. In DNA, the CDR3 is TGTGCCAGCAGGCGGAGTAATGAAAAACTGTTTTTT. This gives the protein CASRRSNEKLFF.

The chain joins TRBV29-1 to TRBJ1-5, with 7 nucleotides matching TRBD1. Germline V lookup: CDR1 SQVTM, CDR2 ANQGSEA. The CDR3 runs to 12 residues. Losses at the gene ends were 6 bases for V and 5 bases for J; bases not matched to a gene: 4. CDR3 residues: CSVRDSHQPQHF. DNA for the CDR3: TGCAGCGTCCGGGACAGTCATCAGCCCCAGCATTTT.